The entry below describes one TCR beta chain. In this sample, this clonotype turned up once. There is no known antigen for this receptor. No qualities accompany the bases; no much larger clone lies one base away. One read alone is a weak basis. These data come from a study of CD8+CD57+ T cells in acquired aplastic anemia (dated by TCRdb to the late 2010s). Describing the broader study: On average, sorted CD4+ and CD8+ cells yielded 3.2 ug of extracted DNA, with a range of about 0.19 to 30 ug. CD8+CD57+ expansion was defined as a frequency above the mean frequency observed in healthy subjects.

Flow cytometry had shown CD8+CD57+ cell expansion in the patients selected for sequencing. Every patient had severe acquired aplastic anemia, diagnosed using the International Study of Aplastic Anemia and Agranulocytosis and Camitta criteria. Patients had received no therapy at the time of blood sampling. In the study, sorted CD4+ and CD8+ blood T cells from patients with severe aplastic anemia and from healthy subjects underwent deep sequencing of TCR repertoires. Patients were enrolled under clinicaltrials.gov protocols 00001620, 01623167, 00001397, 00071045, 00081523 and 00961064 in the USA. Ficoll-Paque density gradient centrifugation was used to isolate peripheral blood mononuclear cells. CD4+ and CD8+ T cells were sorted by FACS or magnetic beads before DNA extraction. V was cut back by 6 bases and J by 0 bases, leaving a gap of 11 bases between them. CDR1 and CDR2, looked up from the germline V gene, are ENHRY and SYGVKD. There are 14 amino acids in the CDR3, from cysteine to phenylalanine inclusive. The DNA shown is the 42-base CDR3, in frame from base 1.

Overall study results and their limits: Twenty-nine CD8+ CDR3 sequences were shared between patients and controls but appeared highly expressed in patients and within their immunodominant clones. Patients and healthy controls showed no significant difference in CD8+ Simpson's diversity (P=0.060).

Genomic DNA was used as template for profiling of TCR beta VDJ combinations and CDR3 sequences. An Illumina HiSeq 2000 was the platform used for TCR repertoire sequencing. The original methods were these. Repertoire assessment relied on Simpson's diversity index, CDR3 size and DJ length profiles, and TRBV/TRBJ rearrangement plots. The most abundant DNA sequence in the deep sequencing data was defined as the immunodominant clone. CDR3 amino acid sequences were checked for sharing across subjects and were also compared against the VDJdb database and published repertoires. TCRdb trimmed the raw reads at Q25, called clones with MiXCR and kept productive beta chains. Every entry covers one CDR3 protein and lists the most common genes and DNA from its rows. The V and J calls, along with clone size, are taken from TCRdb and not from the paper's own processing. For this sample there are tens of thousands of distinct CDR3 sequences; roughly 72% appear just once. In total, the top ten clones hold roughly 80% of the sample.

Sequences were obtained from sorted CD4+, CD8+, or CD8+CD57+ T cells (not recorded which) from PBMCs. The rearranged chain carries TRBV10-3 and TRBJ1-1; no D gene can be assigned with confidence. The TCR sequence derives from a human donor with aplastic anemia. The encoded CDR3 is CAIRGSSLNTEAFF. The DNA reads as follows: TGTGCCATCAGAGGCAGTAGTCTGAACACTGAAGCTTTCTTT.